This record looks at one T cell receptor (beta chain) sequence and its context. The data belong to a study of cytomegalovirus exposure and HLA in healthy donors. The V segment lost 0 bases and the J segment 7 bases; nucleotides outside the gene matches: 3. CDR1 SGHRS and CDR2 YFSETQ come from the germline V gene. The CDR3 is 15 residues long. The method was immunoSEQ multiplex PCR; TCRdb's version includes in-frame clones alone and lacks a portion of them. The data show 200,000 or so clones, around four fifths seen once. The chain uses TRBV5-1 and TRBJ2-1; TRBD2 matches at 11 bases. The sample taken for sequencing was PBMCs. The sequence was obtained from a young man in good health and CMV-seropositive. The CDR3 loop reads CASSLELAGVNEQFF. The CDR3 DNA follows: TGCGCCAGCAGCTTGGAACTAGCGGGAGTGAATGAGCAGTTCTTC.